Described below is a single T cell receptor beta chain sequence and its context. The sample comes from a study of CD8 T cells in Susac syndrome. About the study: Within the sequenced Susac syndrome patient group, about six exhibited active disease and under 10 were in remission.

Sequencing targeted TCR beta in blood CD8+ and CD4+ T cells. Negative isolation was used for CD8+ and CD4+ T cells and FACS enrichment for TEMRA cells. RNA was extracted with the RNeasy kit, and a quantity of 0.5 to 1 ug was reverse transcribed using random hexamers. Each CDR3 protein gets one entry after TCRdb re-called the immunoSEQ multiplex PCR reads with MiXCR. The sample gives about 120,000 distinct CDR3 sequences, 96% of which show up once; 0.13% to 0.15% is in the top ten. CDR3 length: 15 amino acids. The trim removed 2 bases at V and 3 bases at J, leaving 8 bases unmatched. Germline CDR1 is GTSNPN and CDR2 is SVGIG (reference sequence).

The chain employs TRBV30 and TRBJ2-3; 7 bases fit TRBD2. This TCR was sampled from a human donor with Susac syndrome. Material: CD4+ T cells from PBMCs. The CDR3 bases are TGTGCCTGGAGTAGCGGGGCCATGGGGACAGATACGCAGTATTTT. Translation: CAWSSGAMGTDTQYF.